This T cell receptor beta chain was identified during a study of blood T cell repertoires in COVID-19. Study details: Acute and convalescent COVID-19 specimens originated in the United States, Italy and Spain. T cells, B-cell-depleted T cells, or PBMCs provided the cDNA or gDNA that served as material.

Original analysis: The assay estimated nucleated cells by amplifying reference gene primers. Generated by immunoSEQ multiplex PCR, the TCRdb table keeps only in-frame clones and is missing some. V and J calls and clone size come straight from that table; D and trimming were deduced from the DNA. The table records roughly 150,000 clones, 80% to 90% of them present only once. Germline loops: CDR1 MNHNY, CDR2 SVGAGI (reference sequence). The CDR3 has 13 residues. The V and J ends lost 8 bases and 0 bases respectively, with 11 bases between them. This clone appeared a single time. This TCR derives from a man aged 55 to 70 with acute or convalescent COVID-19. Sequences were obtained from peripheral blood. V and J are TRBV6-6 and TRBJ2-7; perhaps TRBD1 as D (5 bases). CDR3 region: CASRQGSSYEQYF. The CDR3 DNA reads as TGTGCCAGCCGGCAGGGAAGCTCCTACGAGCAGTACTTC.